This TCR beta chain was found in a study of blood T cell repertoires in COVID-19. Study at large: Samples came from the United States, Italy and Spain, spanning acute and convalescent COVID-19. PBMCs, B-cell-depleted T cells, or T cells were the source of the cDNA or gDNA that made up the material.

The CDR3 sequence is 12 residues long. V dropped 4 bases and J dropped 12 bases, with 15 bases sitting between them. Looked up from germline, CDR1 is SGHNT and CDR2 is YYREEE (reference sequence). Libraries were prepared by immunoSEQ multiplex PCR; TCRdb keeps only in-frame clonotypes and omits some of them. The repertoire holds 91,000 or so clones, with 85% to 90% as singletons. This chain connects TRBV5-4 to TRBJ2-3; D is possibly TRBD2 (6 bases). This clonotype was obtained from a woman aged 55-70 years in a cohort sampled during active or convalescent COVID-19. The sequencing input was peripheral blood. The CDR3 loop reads CASSVGTPSQYF. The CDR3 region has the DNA TGTGCCAGCAGCGTCGGGACTCCCAGTCAGTATTTT.